This T cell receptor (beta chain) comes out of a study of cytomegalovirus exposure and HLA in healthy donors. Study-level results: In most subjects, TCR beta sequences reportedly gave accurate predictions of HLA-A and HLA-B alleles.

The germline V gene encodes CDR1 MGHRA and CDR2 YSYEKL. The ends lost 6 bases at V and 2 bases at J; junction bases unmatched: 4. CDR3 size: 14 residues. Worth noting for this clone: What it binds is unknown.

A multiplex PCR was run with 60 Vbeta primers and 13 Jbeta primers. Measured with immunoSEQ multiplex PCR; TCRdb has only the in-frame clones, and not every one. This repertoire includes roughly 220,000 clones. The chain is built from TRBV4-1 and TRBJ2-1; 7 bases agree with TRBD2. Sequenced: PBMCs. The origin of this receptor is a girl aged 2 to 9 in good health and CMV-seropositive. Here the CDR3 DNA reads TGCGCCAGCAGGACGGGAGGAGCCTACAATGAGCAGTTCTTC. It translates to CASRTGGAYNEQFF.